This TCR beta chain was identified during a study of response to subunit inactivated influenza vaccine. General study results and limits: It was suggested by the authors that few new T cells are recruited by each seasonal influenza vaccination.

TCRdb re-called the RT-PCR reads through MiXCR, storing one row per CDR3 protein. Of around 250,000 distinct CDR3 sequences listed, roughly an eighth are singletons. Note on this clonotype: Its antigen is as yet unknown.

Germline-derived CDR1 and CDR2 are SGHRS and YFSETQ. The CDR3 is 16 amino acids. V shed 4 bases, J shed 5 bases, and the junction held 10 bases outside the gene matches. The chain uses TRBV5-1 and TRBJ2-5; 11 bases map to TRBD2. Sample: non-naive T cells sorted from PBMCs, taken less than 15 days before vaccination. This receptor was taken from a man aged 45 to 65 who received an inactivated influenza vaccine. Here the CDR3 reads CASSPGLAVSLETQYF. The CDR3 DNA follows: TGCGCCAGCAGCCCGGGACTAGCGGTGTCTCTGGAGACCCAGTACTTC.